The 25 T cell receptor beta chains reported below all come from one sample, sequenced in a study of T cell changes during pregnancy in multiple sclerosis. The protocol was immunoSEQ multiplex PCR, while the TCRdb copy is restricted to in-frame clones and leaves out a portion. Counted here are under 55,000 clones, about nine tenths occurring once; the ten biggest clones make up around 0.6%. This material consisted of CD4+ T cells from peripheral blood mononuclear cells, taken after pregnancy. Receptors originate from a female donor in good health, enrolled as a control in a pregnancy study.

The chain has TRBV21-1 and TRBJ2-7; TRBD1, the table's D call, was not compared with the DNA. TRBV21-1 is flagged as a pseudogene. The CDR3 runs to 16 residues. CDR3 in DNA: TGTGCCAGCAGCCGACACCCCCGTGACATAACCTACGAGCAGTACTTC. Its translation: CASSRHPRDITYEQYF.

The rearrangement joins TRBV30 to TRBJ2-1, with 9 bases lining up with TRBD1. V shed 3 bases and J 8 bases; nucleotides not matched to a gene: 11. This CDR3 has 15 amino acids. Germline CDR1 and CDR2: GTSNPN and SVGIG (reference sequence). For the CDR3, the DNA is TGTGCCTGGAGCGGCTGGGGGACAGGGTGGGATGAGCAGTTCTTC. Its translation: CAWSGWGTGWDEQFF.

CDR3 nucleotides: TGTGCCAGCAGTTTCGACAGGGTGGGGACCCAGTACTTC. Protein product: CASSFDRVGTQYF. The chain couples TRBV27 to TRBJ2-5; 7 bases are shared with TRBD1. Trimming cost V 3 bases and J 7 bases; bases outside gene matches: 5. The CDR3 runs 13 residues. CDR1 is MNHEY, CDR2 SMNVEV, per germline (reference sequence).

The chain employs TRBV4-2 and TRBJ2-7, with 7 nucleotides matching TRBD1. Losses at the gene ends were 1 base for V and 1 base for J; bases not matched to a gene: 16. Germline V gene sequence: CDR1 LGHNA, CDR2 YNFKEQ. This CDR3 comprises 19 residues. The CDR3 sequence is CASSQGYSRTGLISYEQYF. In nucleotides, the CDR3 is TGTGCCAGCAGCCAAGGTTATTCGCGGACAGGCCTCATTTCCTACGAGCAGTACTTC.

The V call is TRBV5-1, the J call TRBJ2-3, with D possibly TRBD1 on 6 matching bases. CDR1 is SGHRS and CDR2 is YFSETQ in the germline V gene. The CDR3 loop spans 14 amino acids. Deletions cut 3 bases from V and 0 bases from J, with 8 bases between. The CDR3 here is CASSSGQSTDTQYF. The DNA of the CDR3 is TGCGCCAGCAGCTCTGGACAGAGCACAGATACGCAGTATTTT.

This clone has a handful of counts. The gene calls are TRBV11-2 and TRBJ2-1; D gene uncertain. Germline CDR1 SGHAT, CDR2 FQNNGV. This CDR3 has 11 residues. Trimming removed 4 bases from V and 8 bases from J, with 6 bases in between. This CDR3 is CASSYSDEQFF. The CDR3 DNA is TGTGCCAGCAGCTACTCGGATGAGCAGTTCTTC.

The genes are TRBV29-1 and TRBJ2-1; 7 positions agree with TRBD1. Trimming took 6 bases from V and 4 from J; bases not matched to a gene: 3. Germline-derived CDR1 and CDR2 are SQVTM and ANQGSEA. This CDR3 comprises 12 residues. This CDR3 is CSVQGQYNEQFF. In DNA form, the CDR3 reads TGCAGCGTCCAGGGACAGTACAATGAGCAGTTCTTC.

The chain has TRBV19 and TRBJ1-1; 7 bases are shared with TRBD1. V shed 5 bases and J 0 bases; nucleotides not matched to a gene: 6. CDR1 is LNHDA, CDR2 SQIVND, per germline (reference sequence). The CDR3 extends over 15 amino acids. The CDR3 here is CASSRGQLLNTEAFF. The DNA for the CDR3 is TGTGCCAGTAGTCGGGGACAGCTCTTGAACACTGAAGCTTTCTTT.

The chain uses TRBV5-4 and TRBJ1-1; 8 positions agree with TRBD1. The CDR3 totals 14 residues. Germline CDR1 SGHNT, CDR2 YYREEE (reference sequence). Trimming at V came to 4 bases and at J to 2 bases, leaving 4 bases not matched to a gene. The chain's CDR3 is CASSPTGVNTEAFF. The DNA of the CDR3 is TGTGCCAGCAGCCCGACAGGGGTAAACACTGAAGCTTTCTTT.

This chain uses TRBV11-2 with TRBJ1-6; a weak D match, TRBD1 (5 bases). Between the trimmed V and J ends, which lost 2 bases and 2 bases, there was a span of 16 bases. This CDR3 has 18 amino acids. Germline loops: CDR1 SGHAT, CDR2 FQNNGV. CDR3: CASSLPRGGRTYNSPLHF. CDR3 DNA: TGTGCCAGCAGCTTACCACGGGGGGGTAGGACCTATAATTCACCCCTCCACTTT.

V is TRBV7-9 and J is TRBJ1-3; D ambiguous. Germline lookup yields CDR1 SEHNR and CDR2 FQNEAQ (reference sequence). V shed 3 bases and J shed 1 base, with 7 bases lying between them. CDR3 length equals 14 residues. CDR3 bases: TGTGCCAGCAGCTTCGGAGTTTCTGGAAACACCATATATTTT. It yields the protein CASSFGVSGNTIYF.

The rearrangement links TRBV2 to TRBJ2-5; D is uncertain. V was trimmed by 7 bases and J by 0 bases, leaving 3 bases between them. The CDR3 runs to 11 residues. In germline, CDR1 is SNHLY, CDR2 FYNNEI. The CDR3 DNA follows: TGTGCCAGCACGTACCAAGAGACCCAGTACTTC. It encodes CASTYQETQYF. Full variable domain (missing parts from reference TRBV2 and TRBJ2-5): EPEVTQTPSHQVTQMGQEVILRCVPISNHLYFYWYRQILGQKVEFLVSFYNNEISEKSEIFDDQFSVERPDGSNFTLKIRSTKLEDSAMYFCASTYQETQYFGPGTRLLVL.

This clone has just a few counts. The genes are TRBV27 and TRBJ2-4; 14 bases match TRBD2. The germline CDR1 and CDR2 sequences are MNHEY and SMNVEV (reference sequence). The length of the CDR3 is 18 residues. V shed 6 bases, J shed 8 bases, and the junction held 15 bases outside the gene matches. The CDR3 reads CASRQLALGTSGGHIQYF. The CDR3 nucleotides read TGTGCCAGCAGGCAGCTGGCACTAGGGACTAGCGGGGGCCACATTCAGTACTTC.

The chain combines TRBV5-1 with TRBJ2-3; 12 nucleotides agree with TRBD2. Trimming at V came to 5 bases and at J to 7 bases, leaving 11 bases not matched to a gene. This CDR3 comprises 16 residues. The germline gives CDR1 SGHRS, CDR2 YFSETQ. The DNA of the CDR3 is TGCGCCAGCAGACAGACTAGCGGGAGCTCCTTCAATACGCAGTATTTT. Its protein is CASRQTSGSSFNTQYF.

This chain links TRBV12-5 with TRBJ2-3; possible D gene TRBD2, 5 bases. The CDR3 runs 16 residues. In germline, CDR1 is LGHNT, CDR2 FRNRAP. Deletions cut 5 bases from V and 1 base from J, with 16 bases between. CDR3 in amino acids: CASGPTGRAGTDTQYF. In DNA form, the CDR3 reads TGTGCTAGTGGTCCTACCGGGCGGGCGGGCACAGATACGCAGTATTTT.

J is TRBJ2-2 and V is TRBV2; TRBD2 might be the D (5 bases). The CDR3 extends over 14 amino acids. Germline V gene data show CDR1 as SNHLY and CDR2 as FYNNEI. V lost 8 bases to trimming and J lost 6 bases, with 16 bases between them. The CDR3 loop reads CASSGGFLAGELFF. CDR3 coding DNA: TGTGCCAGCTCAGGAGGATTTTTGGCCGGGGAGCTGTTTTTT.

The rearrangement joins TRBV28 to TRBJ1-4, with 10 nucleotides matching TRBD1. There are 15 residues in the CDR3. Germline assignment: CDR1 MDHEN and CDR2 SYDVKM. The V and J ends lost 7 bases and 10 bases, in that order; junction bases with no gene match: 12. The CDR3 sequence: CASMTGGASGGKLFF. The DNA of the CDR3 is TGTGCCAGCATGACAGGGGGCGCTTCGGGAGGAAAACTGTTTTTT.

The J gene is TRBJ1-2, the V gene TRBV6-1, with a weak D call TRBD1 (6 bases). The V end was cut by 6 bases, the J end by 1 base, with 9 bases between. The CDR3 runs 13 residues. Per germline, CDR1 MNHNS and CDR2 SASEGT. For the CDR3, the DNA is TGTGCCAGCAGGACAGGTTTTAACTATGGCTACACCTTC. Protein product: CASRTGFNYGYTF.

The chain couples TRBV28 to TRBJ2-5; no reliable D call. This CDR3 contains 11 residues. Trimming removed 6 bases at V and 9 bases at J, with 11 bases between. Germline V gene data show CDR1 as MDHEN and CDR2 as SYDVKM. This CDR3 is CASSVSWPQYF. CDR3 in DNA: TGTGCCAGCAGCGTTAGCTGGCCCCAGTACTTC.

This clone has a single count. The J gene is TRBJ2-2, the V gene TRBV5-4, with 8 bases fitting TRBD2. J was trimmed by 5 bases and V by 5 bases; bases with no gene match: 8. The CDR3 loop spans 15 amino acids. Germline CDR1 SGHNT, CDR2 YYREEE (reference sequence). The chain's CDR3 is CASSPGGGRTGELFF. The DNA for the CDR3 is TGTGCCAGCAGTCCGGGTGGCGGGAGGACCGGGGAGCTGTTTTTT. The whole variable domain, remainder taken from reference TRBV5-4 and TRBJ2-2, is ETGVTQSPTHLIKTRGQQVTLRCSSQSGHNTVSWYQQALGQGPQFIFQYYREEENGRGNFPPRFSGLQFPNYSSELNVNALELDDSALYLCASSPGGGRTGELFFGEGSRLTVL.

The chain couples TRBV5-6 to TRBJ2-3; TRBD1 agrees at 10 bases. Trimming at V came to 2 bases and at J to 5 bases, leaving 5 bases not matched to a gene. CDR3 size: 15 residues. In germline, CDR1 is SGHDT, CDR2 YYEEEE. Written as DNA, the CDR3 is TGTGCCAGCAGCTTCCGGACAGGGGGTGGAGATACGCAGTATTTT. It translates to CASSFRTGGGDTQYF.

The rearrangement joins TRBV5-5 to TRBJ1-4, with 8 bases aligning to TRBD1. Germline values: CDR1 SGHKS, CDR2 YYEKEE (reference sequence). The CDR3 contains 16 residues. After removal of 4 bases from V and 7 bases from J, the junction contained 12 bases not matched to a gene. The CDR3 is CASSLQGAPPLEKLFF. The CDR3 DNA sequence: TGTGCCAGCAGCCTGCAGGGGGCGCCCCCACTTGAAAAACTGTTTTTT.

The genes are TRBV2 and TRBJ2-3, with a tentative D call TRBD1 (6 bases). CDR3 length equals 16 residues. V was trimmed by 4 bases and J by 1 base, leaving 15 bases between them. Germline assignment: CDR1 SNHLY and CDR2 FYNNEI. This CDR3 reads CASSAQGPTGTDTQYF. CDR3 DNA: TGTGCCAGCAGTGCGCAGGGGCCAACCGGCACAGATACGCAGTATTTT.

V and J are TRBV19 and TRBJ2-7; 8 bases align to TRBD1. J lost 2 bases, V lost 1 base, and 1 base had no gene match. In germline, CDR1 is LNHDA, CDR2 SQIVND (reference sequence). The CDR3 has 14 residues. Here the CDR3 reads CASSIGTGTYEQYF. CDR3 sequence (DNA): TGTGCCAGTAGTATAGGGACAGGGACCTACGAGCAGTACTTC.

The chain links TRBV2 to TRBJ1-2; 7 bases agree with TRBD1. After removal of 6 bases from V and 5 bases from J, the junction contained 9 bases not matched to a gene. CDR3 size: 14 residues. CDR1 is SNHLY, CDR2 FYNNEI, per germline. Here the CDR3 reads CASRSDGTAYGYTF. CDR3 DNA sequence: TGTGCCAGCAGGAGTGACGGGACAGCGTATGGCTACACCTTC.